The sequence of this T cell receptor (beta chain) was determined in a study of blood T cell repertoires in COVID-19. At the level of the study: The study drew acute and convalescent COVID-19 samples from the United States, Italy and Spain. T cells, B-cell-depleted T cells, or PBMCs supplied cDNA or gDNA.

Under the authors' procedure: Using reference gene primer amplification, nucleated cell counts were estimated. TCRdb's table, derived via immunoSEQ multiplex PCR, lists solely in-frame clones and lacks some. V and J calls and clone size are those listed in that table; D and trimming were worked out from the DNA. The table shows 200,000 to 250,000 clones, with about 90% occurring only once. The CDR3 runs 18 residues. J was trimmed by 5 bases and V by 0 bases; bases with no gene match: 16. The germline V gene has CDR1 SEHNR and CDR2 FQNEAQ (reference sequence). The sequenced material came from peripheral blood. The J gene is TRBJ2-7, the V gene TRBV7-9, with 7 bases lining up with TRBD1. The sequence derives from a man aged 18 to 30 with active or convalescent COVID-19. The CDR3 region is CASSLASGGDSRSDEQYF. The CDR3 region has the DNA TGTGCCAGCAGCTTAGCTTCGGGTGGGGACAGCCGTAGCGACGAGCAGTACTTC.